These T cell receptor beta chains were read from a single sample in a study of blood T cell repertoires in COVID-19. The repertoire was sequenced with immunoSEQ multiplex PCR; TCRdb's copy has only in-frame clones and lacks some. This sample yields about 90,000 clones, of which more than 80% are seen a single time; 10% belongs to the top ten. The specimen was peripheral blood. The receptors stem from a woman between 65 and 79 years old with acute or convalescent COVID-19. Each CDR3 is given with its conserved first and last residue. D genes are given only for firm matches. For some rows the clone size is stated as once, few or many, or as a class when expanded; others skip it.

clone_size j_call d_call v_call cdr3_nt cdr3_aa
. TRBJ2-5 . TRBV5-1 TGCGCCAGCAGGGAGGGGGCCGGCGAGACCCAGTACTTC CASREGAGETQYF
. TRBJ1-4 TRBD1 TRBV28 TGTGCCAGCAGTTTAGGGGGGACAGCGAATGAAAAACTGTTTTTT CASSLGGTANEKLFF
. TRBJ1-2 TRBD1 TRBV2 TGTGCCAGCAGTGCCCGGACAGGGGTGGACTATGGCTACACCTTC CASSARTGVDYGYTF
. TRBJ2-2 . TRBV30 TGTGCCTGGAATCAGGGAATGCTGACCGGGGAGCTGTTTTTT CAWNQGMLTGELFF
once TRBJ2-7 . TRBV2 TGTGCCAGCAAGGAGGCCTCCTACGAGCAGTACTTC CASKEASYEQYF
many TRBJ1-2 . TRBV7-9 TGTGCCAGCAGCTTTTCTGGCTCGATTTACTATGGCTACACCTTC CASSFSGSIYYGYTF
. TRBJ1-4 TRBD1 TRBV28 TGTGCCAGCAGTCCCCGACAGGGTTGGGAAAAACTGTTTTTT CASSPRQGWEKLFF
. TRBJ2-7 TRBD2 TRBV5-1 TGCGCCAGCAGCTTGGACTCTAGCGGGAGGGACCCCTACGAGCAGTACTTC CASSLDSSGRDPYEQYF
. TRBJ1-6 . TRBV6-4 TGTGCCAGCAGTGAGGCACCCAATTCACCCCTCCACTTT CASSEAPNSPLHF
. TRBJ2-2 TRBD2 TRBV28 TGTGCCAGCAGAACAACGGTCCTAGCGGGAGGTGGCGGGGAGCTGTTTTTT CASRTTVLAGGGGELFF
. TRBJ1-2 . TRBV4-2 TGTGCCAGCAGCCCGGACACGGACAAGAGGGGCTACACCTTC CASSPDTDKRGYTF
few TRBJ2-2 . TRBV2 TGTGCCAGCAGTGAAGTCAGGGTTGACACCGGGGAGCTGTTTTTT CASSEVRVDTGELFF
few TRBJ1-2 TRBD1 TRBV10-3 TGTGCCATCAGTGAGTCTGTGACAGGGGGCGGTGGCTACACCTTC CAISESVTGGGGYTF
. TRBJ2-7 TRBD1 TRBV11-1 TGTGCCAGCAGCTTGGGACAGGGGACAGGATACGAGCAGTACTTC CASSLGQGTGYEQYF
few TRBJ2-3 . TRBV5-6 TGTGCCAGCAGCTTTGTCCTAGCAGTAACAGATACGCAGTATTTT CASSFVLAVTDTQYF
once TRBJ2-7 . TRBV7-8 TGTGCCAGCAGCTTAGCGGAGGATTCCTACGAGCAGTACTTC CASSLAEDSYEQYF
. TRBJ2-5 TRBD1 TRBV29-1 TGCAGCGTTGAAGATCTAAGACAGGGTGGCGGGACCCAGTACTTC CSVEDLRQGGGTQYF
once TRBJ1-4 . TRBV5-1 TGCGCCAGCAGCTTGGCAGGGAATAATGAAAAACTGTTTTTT CASSLAGNNEKLFF
. TRBJ2-5 TRBD2 TRBV2 TGTGCCAGCAATGTAGGGGGGACTAGCCAAGAGACCCAGTACTTC CASNVGGTSQETQYF
. TRBJ1-5 TRBD1 TRBV19 TGTGCCAGTAGTATTGGGGACAGGGTTCGTCAGCCCCAGCATTTT CASSIGDRVRQPQHF
few TRBJ2-1 TRBD1 TRBV2 TGTGCCAGCGGCGGACAGGGGGCGTCCAATGAGCAGTTCTTC CASGGQGASNEQFF
. TRBJ1-2 . TRBV3-1/TRBV3-2 TGTGCCAGCAGCCAAGATCCGGCAGGGAGGTATGGCTACACCTTC CASSQDPAGRYGYTF